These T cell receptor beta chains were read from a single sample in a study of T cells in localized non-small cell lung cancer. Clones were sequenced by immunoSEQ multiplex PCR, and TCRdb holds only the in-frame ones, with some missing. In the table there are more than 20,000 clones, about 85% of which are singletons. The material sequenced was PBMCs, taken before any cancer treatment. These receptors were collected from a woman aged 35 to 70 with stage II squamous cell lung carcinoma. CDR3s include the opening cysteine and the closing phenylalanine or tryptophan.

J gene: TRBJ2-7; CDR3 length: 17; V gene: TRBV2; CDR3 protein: CASRDGQGLAGDYEQYF
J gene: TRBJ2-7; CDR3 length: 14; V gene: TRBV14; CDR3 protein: CASSQGKGVYEQYF
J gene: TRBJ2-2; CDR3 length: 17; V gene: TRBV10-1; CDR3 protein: CASSDSVGTSNTGELFF
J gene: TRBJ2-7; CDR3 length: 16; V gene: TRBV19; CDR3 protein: CASSISVGVSSYEQYF
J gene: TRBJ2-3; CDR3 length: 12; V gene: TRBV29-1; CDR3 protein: CSVASGRDTQYF
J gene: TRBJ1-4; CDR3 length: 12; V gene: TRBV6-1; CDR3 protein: CASSEWLEKLFF
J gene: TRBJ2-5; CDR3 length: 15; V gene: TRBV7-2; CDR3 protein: CASSFIGNRQETQYF
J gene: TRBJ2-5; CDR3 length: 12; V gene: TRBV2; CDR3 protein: CASGTSEETQYF
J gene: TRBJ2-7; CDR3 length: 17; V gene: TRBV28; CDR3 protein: CASSAGTGGLRTYEQYF
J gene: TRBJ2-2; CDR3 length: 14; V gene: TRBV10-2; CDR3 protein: CASSEALQGGELFF
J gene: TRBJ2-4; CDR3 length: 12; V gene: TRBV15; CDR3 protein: CATSRGGDIQYF
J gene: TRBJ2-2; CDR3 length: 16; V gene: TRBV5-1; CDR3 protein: CASSLASDPRAGELFF
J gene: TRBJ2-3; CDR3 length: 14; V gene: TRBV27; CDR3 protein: CASTPTAGADTQYF
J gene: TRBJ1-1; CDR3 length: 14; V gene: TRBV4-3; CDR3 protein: CASSHQGENTEAFF
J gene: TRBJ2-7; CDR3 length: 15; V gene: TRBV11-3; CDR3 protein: CASSLHSGATSEQYF
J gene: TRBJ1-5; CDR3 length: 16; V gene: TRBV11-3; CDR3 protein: CASSLDSGQTNQPQHF
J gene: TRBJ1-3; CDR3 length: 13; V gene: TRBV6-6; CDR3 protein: CASSPGQGASIYF
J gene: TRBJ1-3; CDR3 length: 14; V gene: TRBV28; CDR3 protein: CASRGRGSGNTIYF
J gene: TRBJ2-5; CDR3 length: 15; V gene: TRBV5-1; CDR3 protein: CASSFAPGAGETQYF
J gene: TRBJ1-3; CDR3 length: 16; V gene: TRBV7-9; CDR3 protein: CASSLRRVFSGNTIYF
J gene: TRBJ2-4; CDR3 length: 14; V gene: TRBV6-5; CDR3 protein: CASSLQGAKNIQYF
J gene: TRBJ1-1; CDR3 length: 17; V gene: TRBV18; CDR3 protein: CASSPGTGGGKGTEAFF
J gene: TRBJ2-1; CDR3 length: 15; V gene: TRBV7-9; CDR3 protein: CASTRDFASYNEQFF
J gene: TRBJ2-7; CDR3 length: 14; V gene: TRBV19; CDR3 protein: CASSMGGRAPEQYF
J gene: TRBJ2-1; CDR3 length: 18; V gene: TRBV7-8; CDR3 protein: CASSFPRAEREGGDEQFF
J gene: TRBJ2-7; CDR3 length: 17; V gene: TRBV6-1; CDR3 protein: CASSEWGTGRGGYEQYF
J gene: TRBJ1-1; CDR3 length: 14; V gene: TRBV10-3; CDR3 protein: CAIREGPINTEAFF
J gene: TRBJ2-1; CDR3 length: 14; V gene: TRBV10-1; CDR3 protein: CASSEAGHDNEQFF
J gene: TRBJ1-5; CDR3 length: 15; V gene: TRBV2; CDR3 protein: CASSAAGRSNQPQHF
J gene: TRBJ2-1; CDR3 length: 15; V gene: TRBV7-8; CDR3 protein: CASSYLAGGSYEQFF
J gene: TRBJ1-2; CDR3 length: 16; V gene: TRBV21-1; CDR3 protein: CASSKATSRASGGYTF
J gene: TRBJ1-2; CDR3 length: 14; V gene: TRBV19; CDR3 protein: CATSPTVANYGYTF
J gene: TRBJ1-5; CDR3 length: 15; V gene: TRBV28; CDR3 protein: CASSPVLGEGQPQHF
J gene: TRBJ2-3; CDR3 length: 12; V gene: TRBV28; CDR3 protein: CASAGGTDTQYF
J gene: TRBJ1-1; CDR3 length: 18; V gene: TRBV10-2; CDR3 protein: CASSESSGGPAMNTEAFF